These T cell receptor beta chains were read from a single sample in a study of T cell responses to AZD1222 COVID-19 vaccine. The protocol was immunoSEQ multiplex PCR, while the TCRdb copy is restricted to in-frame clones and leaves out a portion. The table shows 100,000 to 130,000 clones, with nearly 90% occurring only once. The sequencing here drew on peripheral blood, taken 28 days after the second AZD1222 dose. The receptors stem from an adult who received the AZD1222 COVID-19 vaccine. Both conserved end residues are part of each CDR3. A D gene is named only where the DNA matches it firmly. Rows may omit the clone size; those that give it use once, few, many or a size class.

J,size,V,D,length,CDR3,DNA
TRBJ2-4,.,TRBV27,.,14,CASRPPGPRGTQYF,TGTGCCAGCAGACCACCGGGGCCGAGGGGGACTCAGTACTTC
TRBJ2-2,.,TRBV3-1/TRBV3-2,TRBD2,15,CASSREGSNTGELFF,TGTGCCAGCAGCAGGGAGGGGTCGAACACCGGGGAGCTGTTTTTT
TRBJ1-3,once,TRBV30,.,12,CAWSVQVGTIYF,TGTGCCTGGAGTGTACAGGTGGGGACCATATATTTT
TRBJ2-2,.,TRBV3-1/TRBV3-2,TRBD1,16,CASSQGTGGKSGELFF,TGTGCCAGCAGCCAAGGGACAGGGGGGAAATCCGGGGAGCTGTTTTTT
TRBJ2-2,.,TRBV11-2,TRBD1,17,CASSLVSGQLNTGELFF,TGTGCCAGCAGCTTAGTTTCGGGACAGTTGAACACCGGGGAGCTGTTTTTT
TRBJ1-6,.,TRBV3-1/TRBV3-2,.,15,CASSPDGGRNSPLHF,TGTGCCAGCAGCCCAGATGGGGGGCGAAATTCACCCCTCCACTTT
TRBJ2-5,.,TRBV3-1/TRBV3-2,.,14,CASSQEARQETQYF,TGTGCCAGCAGCCAAGAGGCTCGACAAGAGACCCAGTACTTC
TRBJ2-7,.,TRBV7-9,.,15,CASSYEGGTLYEQYF,TGTGCCAGCAGCTACGAAGGGGGAACCTTATACGAGCAGTACTTC
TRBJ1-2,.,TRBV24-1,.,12,CATSGDGYGYTF,TGTGCCACCAGTGGCGATGGCTATGGCTACACCTTC
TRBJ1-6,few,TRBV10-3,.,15,CAISESTQRGTPLHF,TGTGCCATCAGTGAGTCGACCCAACGTGGGACACCCCTCCACTTT
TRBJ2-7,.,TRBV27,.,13,CASSIGTPSEQYF,TGTGCCAGCAGTATAGGGACCCCCAGCGAGCAGTACTTC
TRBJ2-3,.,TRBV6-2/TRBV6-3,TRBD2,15,CASSPTSGSTDTQYF,TGTGCCAGCAGTCCGACTAGCGGGAGCACAGATACGCAGTATTTT
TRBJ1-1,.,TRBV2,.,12,CATSKGNTEAFF,TGTGCCACCAGCAAGGGGAACACTGAAGCTTTCTTT
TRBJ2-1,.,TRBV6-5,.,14,CASSSGTLPNEQFF,TGTGCCAGCAGTTCCGGGACCCTTCCCAATGAGCAGTTCTTC
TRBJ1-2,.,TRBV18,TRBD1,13,CASSRDRGDGYTF,TGTGCCAGCTCACGTGACAGGGGAGATGGCTACACCTTC
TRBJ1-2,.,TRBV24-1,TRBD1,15,CATSAADRGYPGYTF,TGTGCCACCAGTGCCGCCGACAGGGGATATCCTGGCTACACCTTC
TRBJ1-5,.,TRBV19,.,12,CASTTGSQPQHF,TGTGCCAGTACCACAGGGTCCCAGCCCCAGCATTTT
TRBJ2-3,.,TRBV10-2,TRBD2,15,CASRRTSGGPDTQYF,TGCGCCAGCAGGAGGACTAGCGGGGGTCCAGATACGCAGTATTTT
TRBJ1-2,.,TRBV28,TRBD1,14,CASSPWTGDYGYTF,TGTGCCAGCAGTCCTTGGACAGGGGACTATGGCTACACCTTC
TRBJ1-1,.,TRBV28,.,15,CASSSTKGRNTEAFF,TGTGCCAGCAGTTCTACAAAAGGACGGAACACTGAAGCTTTCTTT
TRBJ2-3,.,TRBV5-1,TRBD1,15,CASSSGTGIADTQYF,TGCGCCAGCAGTTCCGGGACAGGGATTGCAGATACGCAGTATTTT
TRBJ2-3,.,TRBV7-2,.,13,CASSRGQRDTQYF,TGTGCCAGCAGCCGCGGACAGCGAGATACGCAGTATTTT
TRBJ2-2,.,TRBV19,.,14,CASRVTANTGELFF,TGTGCCAGTAGAGTCACAGCGAACACCGGGGAGCTGTTTTTT
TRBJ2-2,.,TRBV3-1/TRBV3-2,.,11,CASKGTQELFF,TGTGCCAGCAAAGGGACCCAGGAGCTGTTTTTT
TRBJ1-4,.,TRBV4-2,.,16,CASSQDPRATNEKLFF,TGTGCCAGCAGCCAAGACCCCAGGGCAACTAATGAAAAACTGTTTTTT
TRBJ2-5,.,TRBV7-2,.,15,CASSLGGTGSETQYF,TGTGCCAGCAGCTTAGGGGGCACGGGTAGTGAGACCCAGTACTTC
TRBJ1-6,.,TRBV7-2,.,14,CASSLDTLTSPLHF,TGTGCCAGCAGCTTAGATACCCTTACTTCACCCCTCCACTTT
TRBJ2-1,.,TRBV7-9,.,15,CASSLGVSSYNEQFF,TGTGCCAGCAGCTTGGGGGTCAGCTCCTACAATGAGCAGTTCTTC
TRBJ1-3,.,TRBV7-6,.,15,CASSLGRGVGNTIYF,TGTGCCAGCAGCTTAGGCAGGGGAGTCGGAAACACCATATATTTT
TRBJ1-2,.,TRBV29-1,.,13,CSVSPEENYGYTF,TGCAGCGTTTCGCCCGAGGAAAACTATGGCTACACCTTC